These 6 T cell receptor beta chains were all obtained from the same sample, sequenced in a study of cytomegalovirus exposure and HLA in healthy donors (dated by TCRdb to the late 2010s). Library preparation used the immunoSEQ multiplex PCR assay. For the multiplex PCR, a mixture combining 60 forward primers for TCR Vbeta segments and 13 reverse primers for TCR Jbeta segments was used. This immuneACCESS table, as held by TCRdb, lists in-frame sequences with V and J called but not all clones. Of the missing ones, under half trace to an unresolved V gene in checked studies; the others have no known cause. The table for this sample lists approximately 180,000 clones; about four fifths of them were counted only once. The ten largest clones take up approximately 4.4% of the sample. Material for sequencing was PBMCs. The receptors were gathered from a woman between 18 and 30 years old in good health and CMV-seropositive.

This clone was observed a few times. The V gene is TRBV4-1, the J gene TRBJ1-5; perhaps TRBD1 as D (6 bases). The CDR3 spans 16 residues. V was cut by 1 base and J by 1 base, with 11 bases left in between. The germline gives CDR1 MGHRA, CDR2 YSYEKL. DNA for the CDR3: TGCGCCAGCAGCCAAGGCCTAACAGGGAGCAATCAGCCCCAGCATTTT. Protein product: CASSQGLTGSNQPQHF.

The rearrangement uses TRBV25-1 and TRBJ2-7; TRBD1 is a possible D gene (5 bases). Trimming removed 3 bases at V and 0 bases at J, with 15 bases between. CDR3 length equals 16 residues. The V gene's germline CDR1 is MGHDK and CDR2 SYGVNS. CDR3 loop: CASSEAWTPLSYEQYF. The CDR3 nucleotides read TGTGCCAGCAGTGAGGCCTGGACACCCCTCTCCTACGAGCAGTACTTC.

This chain connects TRBV20-1 to TRBJ1-2; D is ambiguous. This CDR3 has 11 amino acids. Germline loops: CDR1 DFQATT, CDR2 SNEGSKA (reference sequence). Trimming cost V 6 bases and J 4 bases, with 9 bases left between them. CDR3 sequence (DNA): TGCAGTGCCCCCGACATCTATGGCTACACCTTC. This gives the protein CSAPDIYGYTF.

V is TRBV7-6 and J is TRBJ1-5, with D unclear. CDR3 length: 13 amino acids. CDR1 SGHVS and CDR2 FNYEAQ come from the germline V gene. V dropped 2 bases and J dropped 5 bases, with 7 bases sitting between them. This chain's CDR3 is CASSLRRDQPQHF. Here the CDR3 DNA reads TGTGCCAGCAGCTTAAGGAGGGATCAGCCCCAGCATTTT.

This rearrangement joins TRBV27 to TRBJ2-1, with 7 bases matching TRBD1. The CDR3 consists of 13 residues. The germline V gene encodes CDR1 MNHEY and CDR2 SMNVEV (reference sequence). Trimming removed 11 bases from V and 6 bases from J; junction bases left unmatched: 10. CDR3 DNA: TGTGCCTGTACCAGCCACAGGGGCAATGAGCAGTTCTTC. It encodes CACTSHRGNEQFF.

The CDR3 here is CASCRSNEKLFF. The CDR3 DNA reads TGTGCCAGCTGCAGGTCTAATGAAAAACTGTTTTTT. This sequence joins TRBV6-1 and TRBJ1-4; D call uncertain. CDR1 is MNHNS, CDR2 SASEGT, per germline. V dropped 8 bases and J dropped 3 bases, with 7 bases sitting between them. CDR3 length: 12 residues.